Listed here are 30 T cell receptor beta chains from one sample, sequenced in a study of OX40 agonist ivuxolimab in advanced cancers. Produced via immunoSEQ multiplex PCR; TCRdb's table is partial and in-frame only. The sample consists of 65,000 or so clones, roughly 87% of them appearing once. The sample was CD4+ or CD8+ T cells sorted from blood, taken in a trial of the OX40 agonist ivuxolimab. All receptors come from an adult with an advanced solid tumor such as melanoma, head and neck, liver or kidney cancer.

This clone has only one observation. The V gene is TRBV5-1, the J gene TRBJ2-5; TRBD2 matches 11 bases. The J call may be wrong; the DNA end is better matched by TRBJ2-7. Germline values: CDR1 SGHRS, CDR2 YFSETQ. The CDR3 runs 14 residues. CDR3 nucleotide sequence: TGCGCCAGCAGCTTAACTAGCGGGAGTTACGAGCAGTACTTC. It specifies CASSLTSGSYEQYF.

This clone was recorded once. This sequence joins TRBV5-6 and TRBJ2-7; D ambiguous. The V gene lost 0 bases and the J gene lost 3 bases, with 13 bases spanning the gap. The CDR3 runs to 15 residues. Germline V CDR1 and CDR2: SGHDT, YYEEEE. The CDR3 nucleotides are TGTGCCAGCAGCTTGGGGGCTAGTGGTAACTACGAGCAGTACTTC. Protein product: CASSLGASGNYEQYF.

The chain uses TRBV5-4 and TRBJ2-5; 7 bases are shared with TRBD1. The CDR3 extends over 13 amino acids. Trimming cost V 4 bases and J 5 bases; bases outside gene matches: 5. The germline V gene has CDR1 SGHNT and CDR2 YYREEE (reference sequence). Written as DNA, the CDR3 is TGTGCCAGCAGCCCGGACAGGAGGGAGACCCAGTACTTC. Translating gives CASSPDRRETQYF.

The chain couples TRBV28 to TRBJ1-2, with 9 nucleotides matching TRBD1. V lost 7 bases to trimming and J lost 4 bases; unmatched junction nucleotides: 7. Germline V gene data show CDR1 as MDHEN and CDR2 as SYDVKM. This CDR3 region has 14 residues. In nucleotides, the CDR3 is TGTGCCAGCACCTCGACAGGGGGGGCCTATGGCTACACCTTC. It is translated as CASTSTGGAYGYTF.

The rearrangement joins TRBV6-1 to TRBJ1-2; 9 positions agree with TRBD1. CDR3 length equals 14 residues. Germline CDR1 is MNHNS and CDR2 is SASEGT. After removal of 7 bases from V and 2 bases from J, the junction contained 5 bases not matched to a gene. CDR3 DNA: TGTGCCAGCACCTGGACAGGGGCGAACTATGGCTACACCTTC. It encodes CASTWTGANYGYTF.

The chain has TRBV11-3 and TRBJ2-1; 11 bases fit TRBD2. Germline CDR1 and CDR2: SGHNT and YENEEA. The CDR3 spans 15 residues. V was clipped by 5 bases and J by 6 bases; unmatched bases: 6. The CDR3 bases are TGTGCCAGCAGCCTAGGGACTAGCGGCATCAATGAGCAGTTCTTC. This gives the protein CASSLGTSGINEQFF.

This sequence joins TRBV15 and TRBJ2-5; D gene ambiguous. The length of the CDR3 is 14 residues. Looked up from germline, CDR1 is LNHNV and CDR2 is YYDKDF (reference sequence). The ends were cut back, 1 base at V and 5 bases at J, with 11 bases in the middle. CDR3 sequence reads: CATSRARSAETQYF. CDR3 nucleotides: TGTGCCACCAGCAGAGCCCGATCCGCGGAGACCCAGTACTTC.

This clone was seen a few times. The J gene is TRBJ2-2, the V gene TRBV27; D unresolved. Germline lookup yields CDR1 MNHEY and CDR2 SMNVEV (reference sequence). Deletions cut 8 bases from V and 1 base from J, with 8 bases between. CDR3 length: 13 amino acids. The CDR3 DNA follows: TGTGCCAGCCGCCGGGTGAACACCGGGGAGCTGTTTTTT. It codes for CASRRVNTGELFF.

V usage is TRBV2 and J usage is TRBJ1-3, with no clear D. CDR1 is SNHLY, CDR2 FYNNEI, per germline. The CDR3 covers 11 residues. Trimming removed 7 bases at V and 4 bases at J, with 5 bases between. The CDR3 DNA reads as TGTGCCAGCAACCTCGGAAACACCATATATTTT. It codes for CASNLGNTIYF.

The V and J genes are TRBV10-2 and TRBJ2-3; 9 bases line up with TRBD2. CDR1 is WSHSY, CDR2 SAAADI, per germline. V lost 4 bases, J lost 1 base, and 6 bases stayed unmatched. CDR3 size: 16 residues. The CDR3 region has the DNA TGCGCCAGCAGTGTTGGGGCGGGAGGGGGCACAGATACGCAGTATTTT. Translated, it gives CASSVGAGGGTDTQYF.

The chain's CDR3 is CASSVAPSGKSYNEQFF. CDR3 nucleotides: TGTGCCAGCAGCGTAGCACCTAGCGGGAAATCCTACAATGAGCAGTTCTTC. J is TRBJ2-1 and V is TRBV9; 9 positions agree with TRBD2. Germline V gene data show CDR1 as SGDLS and CDR2 as YYNGEE. This CDR3 contains 17 residues. The junction had 5 bases not matched to a gene; V was cut back by 0 bases and J by 1 base.

V gene TRBV27 combines with J gene TRBJ1-1; D perhaps matches TRBD1 (5 bases). The V gene's germline CDR1 is MNHEY and CDR2 SMNVEV (reference sequence). The CDR3 has 14 amino acids. V gave up 7 bases and J gave up 4 bases, with 16 bases separating them. CDR3 nucleotides: TGTGCCAGCACCCCAGGCGGGGGGGTCACTGAAGCTTTCTTT. Its translation: CASTPGGGVTEAFF.

The chain carries TRBV19 and TRBJ2-6; 10 positions agree with TRBD1. The junction had 5 bases not matched to a gene; V was cut back by 8 bases and J by 1 base. The CDR3 sequence is 16 residues long. From germline, CDR1 is LNHDA and CDR2 SQIVND (reference sequence). The CDR3 is CASCPGQGSGANVLTF. CDR3 nucleotide sequence: TGTGCCAGTTGCCCGGGACAGGGGTCTGGGGCCAACGTCCTGACTTTC.

The chain has TRBV28 and TRBJ2-7; no reliable D call. Trimming stripped 1 base from V and 5 bases from J, with 6 bases between. Germline V lookup: CDR1 MDHEN, CDR2 SYDVKM. This CDR3 spans 12 amino acids. The CDR3: CASSLSSHEQYF. The CDR3 region has the DNA TGTGCCAGCAGTTTATCTTCCCACGAGCAGTACTTC.

The J gene is TRBJ2-3, the V gene TRBV27; 8 bases are a match to TRBD1. Losses at the gene ends were 4 bases for V and 3 bases for J; bases not matched to a gene: 9. CDR1 is MNHEY and CDR2 is SMNVEV in the germline V gene (reference sequence). The CDR3 spans 16 residues. CDR3: CASSSRTGSRTDTQYF. The CDR3 nucleotides read TGTGCCAGCAGTTCCCGGACAGGGAGTAGGACAGATACGCAGTATTTT.

This clone showed up just a few times. This sequence joins TRBV7-9 and TRBJ1-1; TRBD1 is a possible D gene (5 bases). Germline values: CDR1 SEHNR, CDR2 FQNEAQ (reference sequence). This CDR3 is 10 amino acids long. Trimming shortened V by 5 bases and J by 7 bases, and 5 bases separated the two germline ends. The CDR3 DNA reads as TGTGCCAGCAGCAGGGGTGAAGCTTTCTTT. The encoded protein is CASSRGEAFF.

The gene calls are TRBV9 and TRBJ2-3; 9 nucleotides agree with TRBD2. Looked up from germline, CDR1 is SGDLS and CDR2 is YYNGEE. The V and J ends lost 0 bases and 2 bases, in that order; junction bases with no gene match: 1. This CDR3 has 15 residues. CDR3 protein: CASSVGGLATDTQYF. The CDR3 DNA is TGTGCCAGCAGCGTAGGGGGACTAGCCACAGATACGCAGTATTTT.

The V call is TRBV7-9, the J call TRBJ1-5; D is uncertain. Germline V gene sequence: CDR1 SEHNR, CDR2 FQNEAQ (reference sequence). This CDR3 is built from 14 residues. Trimming shortened V by 5 bases and J by 4 bases, and 12 bases separated the two germline ends. The CDR3 sequence: CASSPLGQNQPQHF. CDR3 DNA sequence: TGTGCCAGCAGCCCTTTAGGGCAGAATCAGCCCCAGCATTTT.

V gene TRBV27 combines with J gene TRBJ1-1, with TRBD1 matching over 7 bases. CDR3 size: 14 residues. With 5 bases clipped from V and 4 bases from J, the junction kept 7 bases outside the gene matches. Germline V gene lookup returns CDR1 MNHEY and CDR2 SMNVEV (reference sequence). In DNA form, the CDR3 reads TGTGCCAGCAGTCGACAGGGTTCCAGCACTGAAGCTTTCTTT. It codes for CASSRQGSSTEAFF.

The chain couples TRBV2 to TRBJ1-1; no definite D call. The V end lost 8 bases, the J end lost 4 bases, and 5 bases lay between the germline ends. There are 10 residues in the CDR3. Per germline, CDR1 SNHLY and CDR2 FYNNEI. The CDR3 DNA sequence: TGTGCCAGCCGAGGCACTGAAGCTTTCTTT. It encodes CASRGTEAFF.

This clone is deemed medium-sized. The genes are TRBV7-9 and TRBJ1-1; D uncertain. The germline V gene encodes CDR1 SEHNR and CDR2 FQNEAQ (reference sequence). V lost 4 bases and J lost 4, with 7 bases in between. This CDR3 comprises 12 residues. In DNA, the CDR3 is TGTGCCAGCAGCTCGCCAACCACTGAAGCTTTCTTT. Amino acids: CASSSPTTEAFF. The full variable domain, its missing parts supplied by reference TRBV7-9 and TRBJ1-1, is DTGVSQNPRHKITKRGQNVTFRCDPISEHNRLYWYRQTLGQGPEFLTYFQNEAQLEKSRLLSDRFSAERPKGSFSTLEIQRTEQGDSAMYLCASSSPTTEAFFGQGTRLTVV.

The chain uses TRBV30 and TRBJ2-5; no definite D call. Germline lookup yields CDR1 GTSNPN and CDR2 SVGIG (reference sequence). V gave up 0 bases and J gave up 4 bases, with 3 bases separating them. The CDR3 totals 11 residues. The CDR3 DNA follows: TGTGCCTGGAGTGTATCAGAGACCCAGTACTTC. It specifies CAWSVSETQYF.

The chain carries TRBV5-1 and TRBJ1-2; tentatively, D is TRBD1 (5 bases). The germline V gene encodes CDR1 SGHRS and CDR2 YFSETQ. This CDR3 comprises 15 residues. V was trimmed by 4 bases and J by 0 bases, leaving 13 bases between them. Written as DNA, the CDR3 is TGCGCCAGCAGCCTTCCGGGGGGGACTAACTATGGCTACACCTTC. It codes for CASSLPGGTNYGYTF.

V gene TRBV4-2 combines with J gene TRBJ2-5; D gene uncertain. In germline, CDR1 is LGHNA, CDR2 YNFKEQ. V lost 0 bases and J 6 bases, leaving 8 bases between the germline ends. The CDR3 is 13 amino acids. The CDR3 loop is CASSQDVAKTQYF. The CDR3 region has the DNA TGTGCCAGCAGCCAAGACGTGGCAAAGACCCAGTACTTC.

This chain uses TRBV7-6 with TRBJ1-4; no definite D call. Germline V gene sequence: CDR1 SGHVS, CDR2 FNYEAQ. The length of the CDR3 is 14 residues. Deletions cut 3 bases from V and 5 bases from J, with 10 bases between. As DNA, the CDR3 is TGTGCCAGCAGCTTTGGCCGGGTCAATGAAAAACTGTTTTTT. It codes for CASSFGRVNEKLFF.

The V call is TRBV18, the J call TRBJ1-1; D may be TRBD1 (5 bases). Trimming took 6 bases from V and 2 from J, leaving 13 bases between them. Germline CDR1 is KGHSH and CDR2 is LQKENI. This CDR3 has 14 amino acids. The CDR3 nucleotides are TGTGCCAGCTCCCCAGTGCAGGGAAACACTGAAGCTTTCTTT. Amino acid sequence: CASSPVQGNTEAFF.

The chain links TRBV5-4 to TRBJ2-1; a possible D gene is TRBD2 (7 bases). Germline V CDR1 and CDR2: SGHNT, YYREEE (reference sequence). This CDR3 has 15 residues. V was clipped by 7 bases and J by 7 bases, with 21 bases between them. The DNA for the CDR3 is TGTGCCAGCGAAGGGGGGAGGGGAAGTAGGAATGAGCAGTTCTTC. This gives the protein CASEGGRGSRNEQFF.

This sequence joins TRBV20-1 and TRBJ1-2, with D unresolved. Germline values: CDR1 DFQATT, CDR2 SNEGSKA (reference sequence). The CDR3 runs 11 residues. V lost 4 bases to trimming and J lost 2 bases, with 5 bases between them. CDR3: CSAIWNYGYTF. CDR3 DNA: TGCAGTGCTATCTGGAACTATGGCTACACCTTC.

The sample holds one count of this clone. This chain uses TRBV10-3 with TRBJ1-1, with TRBD1 identical over 9 bases. Germline-derived CDR1 and CDR2 are ENHRY and SYGVKD. J lost 1 base, V lost 0 bases, and 6 bases had no gene match. The CDR3 length is 17 residues. The CDR3 sequence is CAISESTGQGWNTEAFF. DNA of the CDR3: TGTGCCATCAGTGAGTCGACTGGACAGGGGTGGAACACTGAAGCTTTCTTT.

This clone was seen a handful of times. The rearrangement uses TRBV6-5 and TRBJ1-2; D may be TRBD1 (6 bases). The length of the CDR3 is 14 residues. The V end lost 4 bases, the J end lost 2 bases, and 11 bases lay between the germline ends. Germline loops: CDR1 MNHEY, CDR2 SVGAGI. The CDR3 spells CASSSRTANYGYTF. The DNA of the CDR3 is TGTGCCAGCAGTTCCCGGACAGCGAACTATGGCTACACCTTC.